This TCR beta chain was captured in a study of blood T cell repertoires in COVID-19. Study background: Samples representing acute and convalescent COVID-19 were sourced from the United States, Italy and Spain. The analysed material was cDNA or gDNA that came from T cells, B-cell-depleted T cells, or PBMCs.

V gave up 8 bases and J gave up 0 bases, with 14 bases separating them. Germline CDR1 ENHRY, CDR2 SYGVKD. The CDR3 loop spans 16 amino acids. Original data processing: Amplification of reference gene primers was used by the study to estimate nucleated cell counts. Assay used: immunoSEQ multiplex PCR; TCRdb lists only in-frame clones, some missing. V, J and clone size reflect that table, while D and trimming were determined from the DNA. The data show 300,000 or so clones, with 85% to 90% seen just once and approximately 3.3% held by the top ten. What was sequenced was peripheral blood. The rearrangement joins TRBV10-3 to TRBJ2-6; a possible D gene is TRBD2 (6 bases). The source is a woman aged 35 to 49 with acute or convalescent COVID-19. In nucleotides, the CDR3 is TGTGCCATCGGTTCAGGAGGGAACTCTGGGGCCAACGTCCTGACTTTC. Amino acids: CAIGSGGNSGANVLTF.